Sequencing of this T cell receptor beta chain was carried out in a study of shared clonotypes between healthy human individuals. Only CD45RO-negative cells positively selected for CCR7 counted as naive CD8 cells, so terminally differentiated effector memory CD45RA+ cells were excluded. Clones were read by immunoSEQ multiplex PCR, and TCRdb kept only the in-frame ones, dropping some. The table includes about 680,000 clones, about 91% detected once. Germline V gene lookup returns CDR1 SNHLY and CDR2 FYNNEI. Trimming took off 6 bases at V and 2 bases at J, with 11 bases between the two ends. CDR3 length equals 13 residues.

Material: naive CD8+ T cells sorted from blood. This sequence joins TRBV2 and TRBJ2-7, with D unresolved. The receptor comes from a man under 40 in good health. The CDR3, as DNA: TGTGCCAGCAGGGACCAGCCGGCCTACGAGCAGTACTTC. It is translated as CASRDQPAYEQYF.